This TCR beta chain appears in the sequencing data of a study of control samples from healthy donors and cancer patients. Germline values: CDR1 SQVTM, CDR2 ANQGSEA. The ends lost 5 bases at V and 5 bases at J; junction bases unmatched: 1. This CDR3 has 13 amino acids. Repertoires were generated with immunoSEQ multiplex PCR, while TCRdb's copy carries only in-frame clones and drops some. The repertoire holds 35,000 to 55,000 clones, with about 91% as singletons. The TCR sequence derives from a woman aged 35 to 49 with head and neck cancer. The rearrangement joins TRBV29-1 to TRBJ2-1, with TRBD2 matching over 12 bases. The specimen was PBMCs. This CDR3 reads CSVSSGRDNEQFF. The DNA for the CDR3 is TGCAGCGTTTCTAGCGGGAGGGACAATGAGCAGTTCTTC.